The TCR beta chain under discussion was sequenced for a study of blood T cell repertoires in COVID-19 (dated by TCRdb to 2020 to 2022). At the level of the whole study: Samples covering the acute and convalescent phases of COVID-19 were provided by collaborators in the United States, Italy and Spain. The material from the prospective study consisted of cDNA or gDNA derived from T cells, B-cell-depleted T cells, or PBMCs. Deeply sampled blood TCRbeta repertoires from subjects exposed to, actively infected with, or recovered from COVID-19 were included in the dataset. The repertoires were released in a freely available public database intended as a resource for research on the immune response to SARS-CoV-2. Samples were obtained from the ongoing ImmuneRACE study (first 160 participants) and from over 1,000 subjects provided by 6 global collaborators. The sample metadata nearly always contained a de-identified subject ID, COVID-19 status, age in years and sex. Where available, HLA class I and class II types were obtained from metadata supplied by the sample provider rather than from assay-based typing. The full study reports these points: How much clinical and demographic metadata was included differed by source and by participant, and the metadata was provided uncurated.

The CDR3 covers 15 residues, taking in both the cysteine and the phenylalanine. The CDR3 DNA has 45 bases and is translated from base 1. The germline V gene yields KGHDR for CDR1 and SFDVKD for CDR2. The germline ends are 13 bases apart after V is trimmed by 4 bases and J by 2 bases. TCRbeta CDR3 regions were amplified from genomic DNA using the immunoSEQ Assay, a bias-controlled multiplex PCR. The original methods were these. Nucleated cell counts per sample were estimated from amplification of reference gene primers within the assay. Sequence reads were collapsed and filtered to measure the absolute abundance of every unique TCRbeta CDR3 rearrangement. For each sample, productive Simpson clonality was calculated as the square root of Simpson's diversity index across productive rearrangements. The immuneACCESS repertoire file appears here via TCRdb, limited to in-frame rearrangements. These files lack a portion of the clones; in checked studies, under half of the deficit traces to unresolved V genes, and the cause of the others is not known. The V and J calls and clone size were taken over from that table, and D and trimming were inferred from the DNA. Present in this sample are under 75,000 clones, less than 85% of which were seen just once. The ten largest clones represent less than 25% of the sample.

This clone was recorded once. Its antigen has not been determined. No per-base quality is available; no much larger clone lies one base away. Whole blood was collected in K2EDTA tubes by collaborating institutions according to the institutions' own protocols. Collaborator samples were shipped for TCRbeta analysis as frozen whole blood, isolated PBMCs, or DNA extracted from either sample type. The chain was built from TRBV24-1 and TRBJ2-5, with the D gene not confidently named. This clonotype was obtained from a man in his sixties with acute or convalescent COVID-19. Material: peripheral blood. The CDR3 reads CATSDPLGGQETQYF. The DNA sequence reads TGTGCCACCAGTGACCCCCTTGGCGGTCAAGAGACCCAGTACTTC.